The text below deals with one TCR beta chain. As yet, its antigen is unknown. Patients showing uncontrolled infection, other autoimmune disease, pregnancy or lactation were ineligible. Diagnosing involved the use of clinical symptoms, serum thyroxine and TRAb, thyroid ultrasound and orbital computed tomography. This entry is derived from a study of T cells in Graves' hyperthyroidism and ophthalmopathy. The germline CDR1 and CDR2 sequences are WNHNN and SYGVQD (reference sequence). The CDR3 is 17 amino acids. The V gene lost 0 bases and the J gene lost 5 bases, with 19 bases spanning the gap. TCR beta CDR3 region amplification was performed from RNA transcripts. First-round RT-PCR of the TCR CDR3 relied on the HTBI primer set. From the multiplex PCR reads, TCRdb called clonotypes with MiXCR, one entry per CDR3 protein. The data show under 400,000 distinct CDR3 sequences, roughly 15% seen once. Study-wide results and limits: Peripheral blood also featured most of the thyroid clonotypes expanded above 0.001. Patients with ophthalmopathy were separated from those with stable hyperthyroidism by a 13 V-J model.

This sequence originates from a man between 25 and 39 years old with Graves' hyperthyroidism. The chain combines TRBV10-1 with TRBJ1-1; no firm D call. The sequenced material came from blood. The DNA for the CDR3 is TGCGCCAGCAGTGAGTCGGCGGGGTTGGGTGCGAGAACTGAAGCTTTCTTT. Encoded protein: CASSESAGLGARTEAFF.